This T cell receptor beta chain was identified in a study of blood T cell repertoires in COVID-19. Overall study context: From the United States, Italy and Spain came samples of acute and convalescent COVID-19. T cells, B-cell-depleted T cells, or PBMCs provided the cDNA or gDNA that served as material.

CDR3 length equals 14 residues. Germline CDR1 reads LNHDA; CDR2 reads SQIVND (reference sequence). V dropped 10 bases and J dropped 3 bases, with 16 bases sitting between them. As processed by the authors: Estimation of nucleated cell counts was performed using reference gene primer amplification. Produced via immunoSEQ multiplex PCR; TCRdb's table is partial and in-frame only. V and J calls plus clone size are reproduced from that table; the DNA served to infer D and trimming. The repertoire has 200,000 to 250,000 clones, approximately 86% of them found once; the top ten carry 10% to 13%. One Seattle source followed patients from active infection through their disease course.

Sequencing was done on a sample of peripheral blood. The J gene is TRBJ2-1, the V gene TRBV19, with a weak D call TRBD2 (6 bases). This clonotype was sampled from a woman aged 45 to 65 with COVID-19, enrolled during active disease. The CDR3 loop is CATRESGLYNEQFF. The CDR3 DNA sequence: TGTGCCACCCGGGAGTCGGGACTCTACAATGAGCAGTTCTTC.